Presented here are 17 T cell receptor beta chains from one specimen sequenced in a study of blood T cell dynamics during melanoma immunotherapy. Some clones are missing from TCRdb's copy, which holds only in-frame ones; the method was immunoSEQ multiplex PCR. The sample carries over 8,000 clones, more than 85% recorded once. Specified time point: pre-treatment baseline. The specimen comprised blood, sampled from a patient treated with checkpoint blockade. These receptors came from a human donor with melanoma.

This clone was observed a single time. The rearrangement joins TRBV4-3 to TRBJ1-4; D call uncertain. V was cut by 0 bases and J by 0 bases, with 5 bases left in between. CDR3 length: 15 amino acids. Germline values: CDR1 LGHNA, CDR2 YSLEER. The CDR3 spells CASSQEPATNEKLFF. Written as DNA, the CDR3 is TGCGCCAGCAGCCAAGAGCCAGCAACTAATGAAAAACTGTTTTTT.

The rearrangement links TRBV29-1 to TRBJ2-7, with a tentative D call TRBD2 (6 bases). The CDR3 sequence is 15 residues long. Germline-derived CDR1 and CDR2 are SQVTM and ANQGSEA. The germline V and J ends were trimmed by 2 bases and 6 bases, with 20 bases remaining between them. For the CDR3, the DNA is TGCAGCGTTGAACTTGGCGGGATCGGTGTCGGCGAGCAGTACTTC. This codes for CSVELGGIGVGEQYF.

This clone was detected only a few times. The chain is built from TRBV6-5 and TRBJ1-2, with D unresolved. V dropped 0 bases and J dropped 5 bases, with 10 bases sitting between them. The germline V gene encodes CDR1 MNHEY and CDR2 SVGAGI. The CDR3 contains 14 residues. The CDR3 loop is CASSYSAPHYGYTF. The CDR3 DNA reads TGTGCCAGCAGTTACTCGGCCCCCCATTATGGCTACACCTTC.

The V gene is TRBV5-4, the J gene TRBJ1-2; D possibly corresponds to TRBD1 (5 bases). Germline V gene sequence: CDR1 SGHNT, CDR2 YYREEE (reference sequence). This CDR3 has 13 residues. Trimming removed 4 bases at V and 6 bases at J, with 13 bases between. CDR3 coding DNA: TGTGCCAGCAGCGAGATTCAGGGTCATGGCTACACCTTC. Translating it yields CASSEIQGHGYTF.

This chain links TRBV2 with TRBJ2-7; D gene uncertain. The V gene's germline CDR1 is SNHLY and CDR2 FYNNEI. The ends were cut back, 3 bases at V and 2 bases at J, with 11 bases in the middle. This CDR3 is 14 amino acids long. The CDR3 protein is CASSENSPPYEQYF. In nucleotides, the CDR3 is TGTGCCAGCAGTGAGAACTCCCCACCCTACGAGCAGTACTTC. The variable domain in full, with the rest retrieved from reference TRBV2 and TRBJ2-7, is EPEVTQTPSHQVTQMGQEVILRCVPISNHLYFYWYRQILGQKVEFLVSFYNNEISEKSEIFDDQFSVERPDGSNFTLKIRSTKLEDSAMYFCASSENSPPYEQYFGPGTRLTVT.

The V and J genes are TRBV19 and TRBJ1-1; D perhaps matches TRBD1 (5 bases). Germline-derived CDR1 and CDR2 are LNHDA and SQIVND (reference sequence). This CDR3 has 14 amino acids. Deletions cut 1 base from V and 10 bases from J, with 16 bases between. The CDR3 loop reads CASSIAADIPGAFF. As DNA, the CDR3 is TGTGCCAGTAGTATAGCAGCGGACATCCCAGGAGCTTTCTTT.

The chain couples TRBV11-2 to TRBJ2-7, with D perhaps matching TRBD1 (6 bases). Germline V gene sequence: CDR1 SGHAT, CDR2 FQNNGV. Trimming cost V 3 bases and J 2 bases, with 11 bases left between them. CDR3 size: 14 residues. The CDR3 protein is CASSFSRGPYEQYF. Written as DNA, the CDR3 is TGTGCCAGCAGCTTTAGCAGGGGCCCCTACGAGCAGTACTTC.

The CDR3 nucleotides read TGTGCCATCAGTGAGTCGTGGTCTAGCGGATCAGTAAGTACGCAGTATTTT. The encoded protein is CAISESWSSGSVSTQYF. The V gene is TRBV10-3, the J gene TRBJ2-3; 7 nucleotides line up with TRBD2. CDR3 size: 17 residues. Germline loops: CDR1 ENHRY, CDR2 SYGVKD. The trim removed 0 bases at V and 8 bases at J, leaving 14 bases unmatched.

The chain has TRBV5-1 and TRBJ2-7; TRBD2 might be the D (6 bases). This CDR3 region has 16 residues. Germline CDR1 and CDR2: SGHRS and YFSETQ. V was trimmed by 0 bases and J by 2 bases, leaving 15 bases between them. The CDR3 region is CASSLGGTALTYEQYF. In nucleotides, the CDR3 is TGCGCCAGCAGCTTGGGCGGGACGGCCTTAACCTACGAGCAGTACTTC.

The rearrangement uses TRBV20-1 and TRBJ1-1, with D perhaps matching TRBD1 (5 bases). Trimming removed 1 base at V and 10 bases at J, with 10 bases between. Germline loops: CDR1 DFQATT, CDR2 SNEGSKA (reference sequence). The CDR3 length is 11 residues. For the CDR3, the DNA is TGCAGTGCTAGAGGAGGGGCGACAGCTTTCTTT. Its translation is CSARGGATAFF.

The V and J genes are TRBV28 and TRBJ1-4, with D tentatively TRBD1 (5 bases). Germline CDR1 and CDR2: MDHEN and SYDVKM. Trimming took 3 bases from V and 3 from J, leaving 11 bases between them. The CDR3 runs to 15 residues. The CDR3 sequence is CASSFWGDSNEKLFF. CDR3 DNA: TGTGCCAGCAGTTTTTGGGGGGACTCTAATGAAAAACTGTTTTTT.

The rearrangement joins TRBV3-1 (or the pseudogene TRBV3-2) to TRBJ2-5, with D perhaps matching TRBD2 (6 bases). Per the germline V gene, CDR1 is LGHDT and CDR2 is YNNKEL (reference sequence). V was clipped by 11 bases and J by 11 bases, with 9 bases between them. This CDR3 is built from 8 residues. As DNA, the CDR3 is TGTGCCCGAGGAGGGCAGTACTTC. Protein: CARGGQYF.

The J gene is TRBJ1-2, the V gene TRBV25-1, with 7 bases aligning to TRBD1. Unmatched junction bases numbered 12, after V lost 4 bases and J lost 7 bases. Germline V gene data show CDR1 as MGHDK and CDR2 as SYGVNS. The CDR3 is made up of 15 amino acids. In DNA, the CDR3 is TGTGCCAGCAGTGGAACAGGGGTTAATATTGGTGGCTACACCTTC. Protein: CASSGTGVNIGGYTF.

J is TRBJ2-5 and V is TRBV6-1; 9 bases line up with TRBD1. Near its end, the DNA agrees better with TRBJ2-7, so the J call may be wrong. Germline CDR1 is MNHNS and CDR2 is SASEGT. This CDR3 spans 14 amino acids. The CDR3 loop reads CATIRTGEGYEQYF. DNA for the CDR3: TGTGCCACCATACGGACAGGGGAAGGCTACGAGCAGTACTTC.

V usage is TRBV7-2 and J usage is TRBJ1-1; D unclear. Deletions cut 3 bases from V and 6 bases from J, with 8 bases between. The CDR3 is 12 residues long. The germline V gene has CDR1 SGHTA and CDR2 FQGNSA. The CDR3 DNA reads as TGTGCCAGCAGCTTTTCTTTAGCTGAAGCTTTCTTT. Translated, it gives CASSFSLAEAFF.

This clone was picked up a small number of times. The chain is built from TRBV5-8 and TRBJ2-5, with a possible D match to TRBD1 (6 bases). Trimming cost V 3 bases and J 5 bases, with 17 bases left between them. The CDR3 has 15 residues. Germline CDR1 is SGHTS and CDR2 is YDEGEE. The CDR3 is CASSSSGQFQETQYF. Written as DNA, the CDR3 is TGTGCCAGCAGCTCTTCGGGACAATTCCAGGAGACCCAGTACTTC.

CDR3 DNA sequence: TGTGCCAGCAGCAGAGGACAGGGTTGGGAGGATACGCAGTATTTT. Translating gives CASSRGQGWEDTQYF. The chain combines TRBV28 with TRBJ2-3; 8 bases fit TRBD1. The CDR3 contains 15 residues. Germline CDR1 is MDHEN and CDR2 is SYDVKM. V was clipped by 6 bases and J by 6 bases; unmatched bases: 11.